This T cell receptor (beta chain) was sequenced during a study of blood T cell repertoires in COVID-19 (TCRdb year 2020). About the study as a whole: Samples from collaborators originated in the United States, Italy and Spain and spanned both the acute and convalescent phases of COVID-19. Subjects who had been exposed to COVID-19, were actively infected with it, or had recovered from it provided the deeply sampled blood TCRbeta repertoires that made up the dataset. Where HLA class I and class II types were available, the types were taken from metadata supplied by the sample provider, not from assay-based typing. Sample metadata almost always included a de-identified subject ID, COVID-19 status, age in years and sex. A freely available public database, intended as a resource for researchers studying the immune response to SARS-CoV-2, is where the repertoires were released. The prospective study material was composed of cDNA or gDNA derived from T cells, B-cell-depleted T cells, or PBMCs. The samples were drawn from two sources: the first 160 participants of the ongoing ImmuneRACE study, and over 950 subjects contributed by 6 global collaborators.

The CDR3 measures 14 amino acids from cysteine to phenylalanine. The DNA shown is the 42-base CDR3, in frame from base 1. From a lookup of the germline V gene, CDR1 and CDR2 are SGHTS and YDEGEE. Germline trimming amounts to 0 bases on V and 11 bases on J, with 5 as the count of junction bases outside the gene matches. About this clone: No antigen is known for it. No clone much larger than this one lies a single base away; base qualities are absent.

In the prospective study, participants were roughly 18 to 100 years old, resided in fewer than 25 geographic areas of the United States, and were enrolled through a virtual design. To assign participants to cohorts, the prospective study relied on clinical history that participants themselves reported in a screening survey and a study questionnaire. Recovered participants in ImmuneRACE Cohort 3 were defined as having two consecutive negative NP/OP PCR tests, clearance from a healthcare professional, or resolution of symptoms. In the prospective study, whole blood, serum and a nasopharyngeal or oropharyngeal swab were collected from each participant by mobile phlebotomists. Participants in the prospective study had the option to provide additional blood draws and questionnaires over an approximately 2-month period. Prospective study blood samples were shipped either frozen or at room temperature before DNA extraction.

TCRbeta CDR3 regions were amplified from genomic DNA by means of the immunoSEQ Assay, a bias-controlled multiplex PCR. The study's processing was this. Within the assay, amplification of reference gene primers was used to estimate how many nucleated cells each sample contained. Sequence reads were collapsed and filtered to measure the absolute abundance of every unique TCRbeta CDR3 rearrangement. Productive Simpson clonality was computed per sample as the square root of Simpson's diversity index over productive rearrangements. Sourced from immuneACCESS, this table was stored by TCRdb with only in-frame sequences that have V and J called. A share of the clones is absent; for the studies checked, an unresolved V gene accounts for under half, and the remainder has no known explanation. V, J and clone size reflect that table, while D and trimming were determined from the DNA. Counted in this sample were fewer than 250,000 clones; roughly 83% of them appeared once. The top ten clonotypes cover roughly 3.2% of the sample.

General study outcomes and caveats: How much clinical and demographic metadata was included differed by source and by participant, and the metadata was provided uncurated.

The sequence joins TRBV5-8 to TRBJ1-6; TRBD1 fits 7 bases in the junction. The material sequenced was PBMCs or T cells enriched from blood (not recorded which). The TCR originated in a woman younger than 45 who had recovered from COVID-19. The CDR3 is CASSLGGGGTPLHF. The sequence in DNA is TGTGCCAGCAGCTTGGGAGGGGGCGGTACACCCCTCCACTTT.